The rows below give T cell receptor beta chains drawn from one sample of a study of long-term antiretroviral therapy in people with HIV. Method: immunoSEQ multiplex PCR; TCRdb's copy keeps in-frame clones and lacks some. The table includes tens of thousands of clones, under 90% detected once. Sequencing used unsorted PBMCs, obtained 0.1 years before starting antiretroviral therapy. The source of these receptors is a middle-aged man with HIV. Both conserved end residues are part of each CDR3. A D gene is named only where the DNA matches it firmly. Only part of the rows carry a size: once, few, many, or a class if the clone is expanded.

V gene	D gene	J gene	CDR3 length	clone size	CDR3 DNA	CDR3 protein
TRBV6-1	-	TRBJ1-3	16	-	TGTGCCAGCAGTGAAGGGGGGGCCACCTCTGGAAACACCATATATTTT	CASSEGGATSGNTIYF
TRBV6-6	-	TRBJ2-2	12	-	TGTGCCAGCAGGGAGAGCACCGGGGAGCTGTTTTTT	CASRESTGELFF
TRBV11-1	-	TRBJ2-7	14	-	TGTGCCAGCAGCTTAGCCGGTTCGTCCTACGAGCAGTACTTC	CASSLAGSSYEQYF
TRBV2	TRBD2	TRBJ2-5	15	-	TGTGCCAGCACTTCTCCGGGAGGAATCGTTGGGACCCAGTACTTC	CASTSPGGIVGTQYF
TRBV2	TRBD2	TRBJ2-4	16	-	TGTGCCAGCAGTGAAGGACTAGCGGGAGCCAAAAACATTCAGTACTTC	CASSEGLAGAKNIQYF
TRBV7-8	-	TRBJ2-5	16	-	TGTGCCAGCAGCTGGGGGGCAGGTCAACCTCAAGAGACCCAGTACTTC	CASSWGAGQPQETQYF
TRBV10-3	-	TRBJ2-7	13	-	TGTGCCATCAGTTTCAGGGCCACGGGCGAGCAGTACTTC	CAISFRATGEQYF
TRBV27	-	TRBJ1-6	14	once	TGTGCCAGCGGTGGTGGCAGGGCCACTTCACCCCTCCACTTT	CASGGGRATSPLHF
TRBV10-2	-	TRBJ1-1	14	-	TGCGCCAGCAGTCATGGGGAGCGGAACACTGAAGCTTTCTTT	CASSHGERNTEAFF
TRBV7-2	-	TRBJ1-2	13	-	TGTGCCAGCAGCCCCGCCGCAGGGGTCGGCTACACCTTC	CASSPAAGVGYTF
TRBV5-6	-	TRBJ2-5	13	-	TGTGCCAGCAGCTTAACCGGCGCAGAGACCCAGTACTTC	CASSLTGAETQYF
TRBV7-2	-	TRBJ2-3	14	-	TGTGCCAGCAGCCCCCGGGGGTGGGAAGGAGAGCAGTATTTT	CASSPRGWEGEQYF
TRBV19	-	TRBJ1-5	13	-	TGTGCCACTAAGGACAGCTACAATCAGCCCCAGCATTTT	CATKDSYNQPQHF
TRBV6-6	-	TRBJ2-1	13	-	TGTGCCAGCAGTTCGGGACTCTACAATGAGCAGTTCTTC	CASSSGLYNEQFF
TRBV4-1	TRBD1	TRBJ2-7	15	-	TGCGCCAGCAGCCAAGGACAGGGGGGAGCCTACGAGCAGTACTTC	CASSQGQGGAYEQYF
TRBV19	TRBD1	TRBJ1-4	16	-	TGTGCCAGTAGTATAGGAGATGGGACAGCGAATGAAAAACTGTTTTTT	CASSIGDGTANEKLFF
TRBV2	-	TRBJ1-4	14	few	TGTGCCAGCATCTTGTCAGGCCTTGATGAAAAACTGTTTTTT	CASILSGLDEKLFF
TRBV7-8	TRBD1	TRBJ1-6	15	-	TGTGCCAGCAGCTTAAGACAGGGGGCTAGGTCACCCCTCCACTTT	CASSLRQGARSPLHF
TRBV11-2	TRBD2	TRBJ2-3	16	-	TGTGCCAGCAGCCCTGGACTAGCGGATACCACAGATACGCAGTATTTT	CASSPGLADTTDTQYF
TRBV28	TRBD1	TRBJ1-5	14	few	TGTGCCAGCAGTCCCAGACAGGGCACTCAGCCCCAGCATTTT	CASSPRQGTQPQHF
TRBV5-4	TRBD1	TRBJ2-3	16	-	TGTGCCAGCAGGAATCCGGGACAGGGGGGCGCAGATACGCAGTATTTT	CASRNPGQGGADTQYF
TRBV7-9	TRBD1	TRBJ2-2	17	-	TGTGCCAGCAGCTCCTCTGCTCGGACAGGGTTGGCCGGGGAGCTGTTTTTT	CASSSSARTGLAGELFF
TRBV4-2	TRBD2	TRBJ2-1	15	-	TGTGCCAGCAGCCAAGAAAGCGGGGGGCTCAATGAGCAGTTCTTC	CASSQESGGLNEQFF
TRBV28	-	TRBJ1-2	10	-	TGTGCCAGCACAGGGCATGGCTACACCTTC	CASTGHGYTF